One and the same sample provided the 8 T cell receptor beta chains below, sequenced in a study of CD8+ T cells in alopecia areata. Sequencing used cDNA as its template, made by extracting RNA and reverse transcribing it. Sequencing used immunoSEQ multiplex PCR; TCRdb keeps in-frame clones, though not all of them. The top ten hold approximately 14% of the sample, which has 170,000 or so clones, around 60% seen once. The sequencing used CD4+ T cells sorted from blood, collected at week 0. Source of these receptors: a human donor with alopecia areata.

With respect to this clone: Mismatch with germline at one junction end may stem from a read error. This chain connects TRBV29-1 to TRBJ1-5; 7 nucleotides line up with TRBD1. This CDR3 contains 15 residues. The V gene's germline CDR1 is SQVTM and CDR2 ANQGSEA. The CDR3, as DNA: TGCAGCGTTGGAGGGGAACAGGGGAGCACTCAGCCCCAGCATTTT. This translates into CSVGGEQGSTQPQHF.

This clone was detected only a few times. The chain recombines TRBV4-1 with TRBJ2-3; no definite D call. The germline gives CDR1 MGHRA, CDR2 YSYEKL. This CDR3 is 18 amino acids long. The V and J ends lost 1 base and 0 bases respectively, with 17 bases between them. The DNA for the CDR3 is TGCGCCAGCAGCCAAGTATTAGGTTCCCCTGCTAGCACAGATACGCAGTATTTT. The encoded protein is CASSQVLGSPASTDTQYF.

The chain is built from TRBV4-1 and TRBJ1-5; weak D call: TRBD1 (5 bases). Trimming pared 2 bases from V and 5 bases from J, leaving 13 bases between. The CDR3 loop spans 15 amino acids. Germline loops: CDR1 MGHRA, CDR2 YSYEKL. This CDR3 reads CASSQSAGRDQPQHF. The CDR3 coding sequence is TGCGCCAGCAGCCAAAGCGCAGGGAGGGATCAGCCCCAGCATTTT.

This chain uses TRBV5-1 with TRBJ2-7, with TRBD1 identical over 8 bases. The junction had 2 bases not matched to a gene; V was cut back by 0 bases and J by 6 bases. CDR3 length: 13 amino acids. Germline CDR1 is SGHRS and CDR2 is YFSETQ. This chain's CDR3 is CASSLAGQGEQYF. In DNA, the CDR3 is TGCGCCAGCAGCTTGGCCGGACAGGGCGAGCAGTACTTC.

This clone was recorded once. The V call is TRBV25-1, the J call TRBJ1-4; 8 bases fit TRBD1. CDR1 and CDR2 (germline): MGHDK, SYGVNS. The CDR3 contains 18 residues. V trimming: 4 bases; J trimming: 6 bases; junction bases outside the gene matches: 16. The CDR3 nucleotides are TGTGCCAGCAGTGGGCTTGCCAGGGGGCTGGGGGTAGATGAAAAACTGTTTTTT. It translates to CASSGLARGLGVDEKLFF.

This rearrangement joins TRBV30 to TRBJ2-7; no definite D call. The CDR3 loop spans 15 amino acids. Per germline, CDR1 GTSNPN and CDR2 SVGIG (reference sequence). V gave up 0 bases and J gave up 2 bases, with 14 bases separating them. This CDR3 is CAWSVGQAPAYEQYF. In nucleotides, the CDR3 is TGTGCCTGGAGTGTTGGTCAGGCTCCTGCCTACGAGCAGTACTTC.

The genes are TRBV7-2 and TRBJ2-5, with a weak D call TRBD2 (5 bases). The CDR3 extends over 16 amino acids. Trimming cost V 1 base and J 5 bases, with 17 bases left between them. Germline values: CDR1 SGHTA, CDR2 FQGNSA. This chain's CDR3 is CASSLEGAVLQETQYF. In DNA form, the CDR3 reads TGTGCCAGCAGCTTAGAGGGAGCCGTACTCCAGGAGACCCAGTACTTC.

The chain combines TRBV15 with TRBJ1-2; TRBD1 is a possible D gene (5 bases). V lost 0 bases and J 2 bases, leaving 7 bases between the germline ends. The CDR3 totals 14 residues. Germline CDR1 LNHNV, CDR2 YYDKDF (reference sequence). This CDR3 is CATSRDRGNYGYTF. The CDR3 DNA sequence: TGTGCCACCAGCAGAGACCGGGGGAACTATGGCTACACCTTC.